The rows below give T cell receptor beta chains drawn from one sample of a study of T cells in localized non-small cell lung cancer. The method was immunoSEQ multiplex PCR; TCRdb's version includes in-frame clones alone and lacks a portion of them. The sample has 65,000 to 95,000 clones, around three quarters seen once; the top ten hold approximately 21%. The input for sequencing was PBMCs, taken before any cancer treatment. The receptors originated from a man between 40 and 70 years old with stage II squamous cell lung carcinoma. The CDR3 runs from the conserved cysteine through the conserved F or W. A D gene is named only where the DNA matches it firmly. A row's size may be missing; if present it is once, few, many or a size class.

j_call v_call clone_size d_call cdr3_aa
TRBJ2-2 TRBV15 - - CATSRDTRAVELFF
TRBJ2-3 TRBV30 - - CAWRRLASTDTQYF
TRBJ1-3 TRBV30 - - CAWTLGTSGNTIYF
TRBJ2-5 TRBV5-4 - - CASSSDSFQETQYF
TRBJ1-5 TRBV19 - - CASSPPGSGTIYQPQHF
TRBJ2-1 TRBV2 - TRBD2 CASSAGLVPFAYNEQFF
TRBJ2-1 TRBV7-2 - TRBD2 CASSSGLAGYNEQFF
TRBJ1-5 TRBV4-3 - - CASSQEAGGGQPQHF
TRBJ2-1 TRBV5-4 - TRBD2 CASSLRLAGYNEQFF
TRBJ2-2 TRBV7-9 - - CASTPSSAHTGELFF
TRBJ1-2 TRBV12-5 - - CASGLWGRTYGYTF
TRBJ2-3 TRBV9 - TRBD2 CASSGTSGGPKSTDTQYF
TRBJ2-2 TRBV9 - - CASSVGADVNTGELFF
TRBJ1-5 TRBV7-3 - TRBD1 CASSHTRGQGTDSNQPQHF
TRBJ2-3 TRBV7-9 once TRBD2 CASSPISGASTDTQYF
TRBJ2-7 TRBV30 - - CAWSSQGEQYF
TRBJ1-2 TRBV29-1 - TRBD1 CSGGDSPNYGYTF
TRBJ2-1 TRBV5-5 few - CASSQGTYNEQFF
TRBJ1-5 TRBV28 few TRBD1 CASTDRGIRKGQPQHF
TRBJ2-2 TRBV14 - - CASSPHLNTGELFF
TRBJ1-6 TRBV28 - - CASTSGPNSPLHF
TRBJ1-1 TRBV11-1 - - CASSLNRKGTEAFF
TRBJ2-7 TRBV6-5 few - CASRVWLQGPYEQYF
TRBJ2-7 TRBV29-1 - TRBD2 CSASSGVSSYEQYF
TRBJ2-1 TRBV6-4 - - CASSRTPQTYNEQFF
TRBJ1-5 TRBV2 - - CASSEGTVLQPQHF
TRBJ1-1 TRBV18 - TRBD1 CASSRDRYTEAFF